This T cell receptor beta chain was sequenced for a study of tumor-infiltrating lymphocytes in localized non-small cell lung cancer. Between the trimmed V and J ends, which lost 3 bases and 3 bases, there was a span of 6 bases. Germline V lookup: CDR1 GTSNPN, CDR2 SVGIG (reference sequence). CDR3 length equals 13 residues. Study findings and constraints: No link was found between tumor T-cell fraction and recurrence-free survival.

A single count supports this clone. Its specificity is unknown. Only in-frame clones appear in the TCRdb table, and some are missing; sequencing was by immunoSEQ multiplex PCR. Among 20,000 to 30,000 clones, just under 75% were seen once, and the ten largest hold 6% to 6.5%. Sequenced input: lung tumor tissue. The clonotype was recovered from a human donor with non-small cell lung cancer. The chain has TRBV30 and TRBJ1-6, with a tentative D call TRBD1 (5 bases). CDR3 amino acids: CAWRGVYNSPLHF. As DNA, the CDR3 is TGTGCCTGGAGGGGGGTCTATAATTCACCCCTCCACTTT.